This entry features one TCR beta chain sequence. The antigen remains unidentified. These data come from a study of T-cell memory formation after mild COVID-19. Study-level points and caveats: Second-wave clones with a day 37 peak had unconfirmed SARS-CoV-2 specificity.

Via MiXCR, TCRdb re-called the 5' RACE reads, giving one row per CDR3 protein. The sample contains around 200,000 distinct CDR3 sequences, around 27% of which appear only once. V shed 4 bases, J shed 1 base, and the junction held 4 bases outside the gene matches. The germline CDR1 and CDR2 sequences are SGHDT and YYEEEE. The CDR3 length is 15 residues. The source is an adult woman who had mild COVID-19 (a few samples of this study predate the infection). Cell type and time point are not known. The sequenced material came from PBMCs or a T cell subset sorted from them (not recorded which). V gene TRBV5-6 combines with J gene TRBJ2-1, with 8 bases identical to TRBD2. CDR3 sequence: CASSGRLASYNEQFF. For the CDR3, the DNA is TGTGCCAGCAGCGGGAGACTAGCGTCCTACAATGAGCAGTTCTTC.